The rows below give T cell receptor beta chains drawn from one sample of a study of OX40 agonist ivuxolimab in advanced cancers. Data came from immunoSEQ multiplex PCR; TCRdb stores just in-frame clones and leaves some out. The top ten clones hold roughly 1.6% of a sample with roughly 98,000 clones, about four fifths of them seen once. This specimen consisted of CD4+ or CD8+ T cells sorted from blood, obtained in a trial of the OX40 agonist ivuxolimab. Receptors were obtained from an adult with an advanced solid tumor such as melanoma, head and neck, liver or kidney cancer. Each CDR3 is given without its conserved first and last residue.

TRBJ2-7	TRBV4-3	ASSQSWQADYEQY
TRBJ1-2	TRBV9	ASSARQDRHRDGYT
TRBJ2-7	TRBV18	ASSPPQGESYEQY
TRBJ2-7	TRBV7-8	ASSREFTIYEQY
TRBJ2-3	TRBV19	ASSMLDSTDTQY
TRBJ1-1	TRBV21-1	ASSKDAALDRGSCTEAF
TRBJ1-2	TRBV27	ASSTRDSLSGYT
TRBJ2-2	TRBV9	ASSAGGWRELF
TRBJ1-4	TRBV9	ASSLRTGKNEKLF
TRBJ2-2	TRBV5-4	ASSLSRGRAGELF
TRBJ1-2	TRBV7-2	ASSPSGGTNYGYT
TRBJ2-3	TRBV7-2	ASSLQLVSVDTQY
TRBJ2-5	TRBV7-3	ASSMTGVGETQY
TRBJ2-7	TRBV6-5	ATQNYREHEQY
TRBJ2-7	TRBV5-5	ATAGEIRYEQY
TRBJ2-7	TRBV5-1	ASSPIQGAYEQY
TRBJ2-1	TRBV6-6	ASSRDTYNEQF
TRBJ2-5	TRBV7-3	ASSPDGETQY
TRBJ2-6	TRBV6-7	ASSSLNESGANVLT
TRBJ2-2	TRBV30	AWRKEAGEGGELF
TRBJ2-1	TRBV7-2	ASSQGPGQF
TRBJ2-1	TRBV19	ASSISAGGSAPNEQF
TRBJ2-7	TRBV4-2	ASSQESGFVHEQY
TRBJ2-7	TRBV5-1	ASSPPSDEQY
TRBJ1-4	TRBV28	ASSSAGTDNEKLF
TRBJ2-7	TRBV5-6	ASSLGGTELNYEQY
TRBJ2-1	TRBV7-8	ASSAEWISYNEQF
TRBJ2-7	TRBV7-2	ASSFSTSYEQY
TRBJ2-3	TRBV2	ASRDRGTDTQY
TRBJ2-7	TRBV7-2	ASSFTADRTYEQY
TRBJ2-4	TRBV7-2	ASSYSGGVAKNIQY
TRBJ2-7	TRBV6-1	ASKTGGPYEQY
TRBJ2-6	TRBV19	ASSNRVLGSGVVDSGANVLT
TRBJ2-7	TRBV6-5	ASRDTSYEQY
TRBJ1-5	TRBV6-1	ASSGGQGEGQPQH
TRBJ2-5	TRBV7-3	ASSLTAAYQETQY
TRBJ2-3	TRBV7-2	ASSVSGTTDTQY
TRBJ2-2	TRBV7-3	ASSLRLAGAFAGELF
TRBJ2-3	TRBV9	ASSEFVGIADTQY
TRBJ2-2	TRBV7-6	ASSLGGTNTGELF
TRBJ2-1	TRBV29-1	SVEASYNEQF
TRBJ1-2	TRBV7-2	ASSLDRGYGYT
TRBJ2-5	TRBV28	ASSFSDRGQTQY
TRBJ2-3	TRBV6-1	ASSGSRGGPDTQY
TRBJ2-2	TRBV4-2	ASSQGHGAGELF
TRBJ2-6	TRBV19	ASSRRGGSSGANVLT
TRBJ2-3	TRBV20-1	SVVLPDTQY
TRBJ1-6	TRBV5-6	ASSRRQDNSPLH
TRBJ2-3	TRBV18	ASSPIVAGNTDTQY
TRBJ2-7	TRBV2	ASRIRLDFEQY
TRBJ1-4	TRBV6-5	ASSSRGLRNEKLF
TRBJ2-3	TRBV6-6	ASRSGPASSDTQY
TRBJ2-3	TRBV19	ASSPRGGTDTQY
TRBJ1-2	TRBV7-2	ASSLAITGVNSGYT
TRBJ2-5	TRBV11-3	ASSPFGVTQY
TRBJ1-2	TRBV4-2	ASSQAGEGNYGYT
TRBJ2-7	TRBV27	ASSFSRLAGSYEQY
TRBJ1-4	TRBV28	ASSFLGGGEKLF
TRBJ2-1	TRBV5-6	ASSLGFGQLYNEQF
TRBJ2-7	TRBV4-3	ASSQDRGRGTSGASYEQY